This T cell receptor beta chain was obtained from a study of OX40 agonist ivuxolimab in advanced cancers. Study observations and caveats: In general, CD8+ T cells held more expanded clones than CD4+ did, on average. Not determined was the antigen specificity of the expanded peripheral T cells. Clonal expansion in partial responders at 0.1-3.0 mg/kg ranked among the lowest.

Germline V gene sequence: CDR1 LNHDA, CDR2 SQIVND (reference sequence). The ends were cut back, 1 base at V and 6 bases at J, with 9 bases in the middle. The CDR3 consists of 14 residues. Assay used: immunoSEQ multiplex PCR; TCRdb lists only in-frame clones, some missing. This table has 75,000 to 100,000 clones, under 85% appearing once. This clone was detected once. Its antigen is undetermined. The rearrangement links TRBV19 to TRBJ2-2, with a tentative D call TRBD1 (6 bases). The starting material was CD4+ or CD8+ T cells sorted from blood, obtained in a trial of the OX40 agonist ivuxolimab. The receptor was derived from an adult with an advanced solid tumor such as melanoma, head and neck, liver or kidney cancer. The CDR3 spells CASSIVGGPGELFF. The CDR3 DNA follows: TGTGCCAGTAGTATAGTTGGGGGCCCCGGGGAGCTGTTTTTT. Complete variable domain (other parts from reference TRBV19 and TRBJ2-2): DGGITQSPKYLFRKEGQNVTLSCEQNLNHDAMYWYRQDPGQGLRLIYYSQIVNDFQKGDIAEGYSVSREKKESFPLTVTSAQKNPTAFYLCASSIVGGPGELFFGEGSRLTVL.